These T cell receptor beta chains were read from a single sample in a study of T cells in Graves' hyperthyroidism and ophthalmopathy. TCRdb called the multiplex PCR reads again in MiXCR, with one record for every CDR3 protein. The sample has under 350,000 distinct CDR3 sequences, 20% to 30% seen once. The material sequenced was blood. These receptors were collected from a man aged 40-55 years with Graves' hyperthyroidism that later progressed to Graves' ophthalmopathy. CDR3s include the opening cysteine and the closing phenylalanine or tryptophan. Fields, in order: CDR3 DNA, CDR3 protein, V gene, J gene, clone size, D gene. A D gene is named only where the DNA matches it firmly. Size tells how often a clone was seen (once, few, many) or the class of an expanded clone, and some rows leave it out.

TGTGCCAGCAGCCAAGGGTATGACAGGGCCGAGCAGCCCCAGCATTTT	CASSQGYDRAEQPQHF	TRBV4-2	TRBJ1-5	-	TRBD1
TGTGCCAGCAGCGTGGACAGGGGTGCGAACACTGAAGCTTTCTTT	CASSVDRGANTEAFF	TRBV5-6	TRBJ1-1	-	TRBD1
TGTGCTACCCAAAACCCCAGACAGGGACAGTATGGCTACACCTTC	CATQNPRQGQYGYTF	TRBV12-5	TRBJ1-2	many	TRBD1
TGTGCCAGTAGTATTACGGGATTGGTGAACACTGAAGCTTTCTTT	CASSITGLVNTEAFF	TRBV19	TRBJ1-1	-	-
TGTGCCACCGCTGGCCTGAACACCGGGGAGCTGTTTTTT	CATAGLNTGELFF	TRBV24-1	TRBJ2-2	many	-
TGTGCCAGCACCTTGGGTATGAACACTGAAGCTTTCTTT	CASTLGMNTEAFF	TRBV12-3/TRBV12-4	TRBJ1-1	many	-
TGTGCCAGCAGTGACTCAGGAGTTCCCAAAAACATTCAGTACTTC	CASSDSGVPKNIQYF	TRBV2	TRBJ2-4	many	-
TGTGCCAGCAGCTGGTTTAAGGGGAAAAACATTCTGTACTTC	CASSWFKGKNILYF	TRBV11-2	TRBJ2-4	-	-
TGTGCCAGCAGTCGAAAAGTGCTGGGGGAGACCCAGTACTTC	CASSRKVLGETQYF	TRBV5-5	TRBJ2-5	many	-
TGTGCCAGCAATTTATTGAGCTCCTACGAGCAGTACTTC	CASNLLSSYEQYF	TRBV27	TRBJ2-7	many	-
TGTGCCAGCAGCCACACTACCGGCTACACCTTC	CASSHTTGYTF	TRBV25-1	TRBJ1-2	-	-
TGTGCCAGCAGGGACGGGGTAGCGGTGAACACCGGGGAGCTGTTTTTT	CASRDGVAVNTGELFF	TRBV2	TRBJ2-2	many	-
TGTGCCAGCAGTGGATCCCGACAGGGCTACGAGCAGTACTTC	CASSGSRQGYEQYF	TRBV6-1	TRBJ2-7	many	TRBD1
TGTGCCAGCACCCCGACCCCGAACACTGAAGCTTTCTTT	CASTPTPNTEAFF	TRBV7-2	TRBJ1-1	-	-
TGTGCCAGCAGTCTTGCGGGGGACGGTCAGCCCCAGCATTTT	CASSLAGDGQPQHF	TRBV6-2/TRBV6-3	TRBJ1-5	many	-
TGTGCCAGCAGCGCGCTAGGGACAGTCTCTGGAAACACCATATATTTT	CASSALGTVSGNTIYF	TRBV9	TRBJ1-3	many	TRBD1
TGTGCCAGCAGTTATGGGCAGGAGGCGCTCACGCGGGGTACCGGGGAGCTGTTTTTT	CASSYGQEALTRGTGELFF	TRBV6-2/TRBV6-3	TRBJ2-2	-	-
TGTGCCAGCAGTTTAGAAGCTAGCGAGGGAGCTTACGAGCAGTACTTC	CASSLEASEGAYEQYF	TRBV12-3/TRBV12-4	TRBJ2-7	many	-
TGTGCCAGCAGTCGTACAGCCAACGGGGAAGCTTTCTTT	CASSRTANGEAFF	TRBV12-3/TRBV12-4	TRBJ1-1	-	-
TGTGCCAGCAGTTTTACGGCGAACACTGAAGCTTTCTTT	CASSFTANTEAFF	TRBV12-3/TRBV12-4	TRBJ1-1	many	-
TGTGCCAGCAGTTTAGCAACATACAGCTACGAGCAGTACTTC	CASSLATYSYEQYF	TRBV12-3/TRBV12-4	TRBJ2-7	many	-
TGTGCCAGCAGTGAATATGAGGGGTACCAGCCCCAGCATTTT	CASSEYEGYQPQHF	TRBV2	TRBJ1-5	many	-
TGTGCCAGCTCGGCACCCCTGGCAGGGTGGGCAGCTTTCTTT	CASSAPLAGWAAFF	TRBV6-1	TRBJ1-1	-	-
TGTGCCACCAGTGATTCAAGTCCCGGGACAGGGTTTGGCTACACCTTC	CATSDSSPGTGFGYTF	TRBV24-1	TRBJ1-2	many	TRBD1